This TCR beta chain was obtained from a study of shared clonotypes between healthy human individuals. Division of CD4+ cells produced a CD45RA+ naive subset and a CD45RA-negative memory subset. Genomic DNA (from each subset) was split evenly across several immunoSEQ plates. Sorted-subset replicate PCRs used 150 to 200 ng of genomic DNA. This amount corresponded to 30,000 to 35,000 T cell genomes. Only in-frame clones appear in the TCRdb table, and some are missing; sequencing was by immunoSEQ multiplex PCR. This sample carries fewer than 850,000 clones, roughly 70% of them seen once, and the ten largest clones take 1.8%. CDR1 and CDR2 (germline): GTSNPN, SVGIG (reference sequence). Between the trimmed V and J ends, which lost 1 base and 5 bases, there was a span of 9 bases. The CDR3 has 13 amino acids.

This chain links TRBV30 with TRBJ1-5; D ambiguous. This receptor was identified in a woman aged 25-40 years in good health. The source material was memory CD4+ T cells sorted from blood. The subset here: CD45RA-negative fraction. The CDR3 DNA reads TGTGCCTGGAGTGCTGGCGAATATCAGCCCCAGCATTTT. It is translated as CAWSAGEYQPQHF.